The rows below give T cell receptor beta chains drawn from one sample of a study of blood T cell repertoires in COVID-19. This table comes from immunoSEQ multiplex PCR, and its TCRdb copy is limited to in-frame clones, with some not included. The sample contains approximately 260,000 clones, approximately 90% of which appear only once. Sequencing was done on a sample of PBMCs or T cells enriched from blood (not recorded which). These receptors all stem from a woman in her thirties or forties with acute COVID-19. The CDR3 runs from the conserved cysteine through the conserved F or W. Fields, in order: CDR3 DNA, CDR3 protein, V gene, D gene, clone size, J gene. D genes are given only for firm matches. Only part of the rows carry a size: once, few, many, or a class if the clone is expanded.

cdr3_nt: TGTGCCAGCAGTCCCCGTTGGGGCATGGGGAATTCACCCCTCCACTTT; cdr3_aa: CASSPRWGMGNSPLHF; v_call: TRBV27; d_call: NA; clone_size: NA; j_call: TRBJ1-6
cdr3_nt: TGTGCCAGTGTAAACAGGGGAGGATTCACCGGGGAGCTGTTTTTT; cdr3_aa: CASVNRGGFTGELFF; v_call: TRBV19; d_call: NA; clone_size: NA; j_call: TRBJ2-2
cdr3_nt: TGTGCCAGTAGTATTACAGTGAACACTGAAGCTTTCTTT; cdr3_aa: CASSITVNTEAFF; v_call: TRBV19; d_call: NA; clone_size: NA; j_call: TRBJ1-1
cdr3_nt: TGTGCCAGCAGTTTACGGGCTAGCGGGAACACCGGGGAGCTGTTTTTT; cdr3_aa: CASSLRASGNTGELFF; v_call: TRBV3-1/TRBV3-2; d_call: TRBD2; clone_size: once; j_call: TRBJ2-2
cdr3_nt: TGTGCCAGCTCAGGAACACGGGGAGGGTCATTCCAAGAGACCCAGTACTTC; cdr3_aa: CASSGTRGGSFQETQYF; v_call: TRBV18; d_call: TRBD2; clone_size: NA; j_call: TRBJ2-5
cdr3_nt: TGTGCCAGCAGCGCGGGACTAGCGGGAGAATGGAAGTTCTTC; cdr3_aa: CASSAGLAGEWKFF; v_call: TRBV5-6; d_call: TRBD2; clone_size: once; j_call: TRBJ2-1
cdr3_nt: TGTGCCAGCTCACCACGCGAGGGGAACACCGGGGAGCTGTTTTTT; cdr3_aa: CASSPREGNTGELFF; v_call: TRBV18; d_call: NA; clone_size: once; j_call: TRBJ2-2
cdr3_nt: TGTGCCAGCAGTTCCAGGGGGCCGGTCACTGAAGCTTTCTTT; cdr3_aa: CASSSRGPVTEAFF; v_call: TRBV27; d_call: TRBD1; clone_size: NA; j_call: TRBJ1-1
cdr3_nt: TGTGCCAGCAGCTTCGGGACAGGGAACAATCAGCCCCAGCATTTT; cdr3_aa: CASSFGTGNNQPQHF; v_call: TRBV5-6; d_call: TRBD1; clone_size: few; j_call: TRBJ1-5
cdr3_nt: TGCGCCAGCAGCTTGGCAGAATCCTACGAGCAGTACTTC; cdr3_aa: CASSLAESYEQYF; v_call: TRBV5-1; d_call: NA; clone_size: NA; j_call: TRBJ2-7
cdr3_nt: TGTGCCAGTAGGTTATCGCTAGCGAGCTACAATGAGCAGTTCTTC; cdr3_aa: CASRLSLASYNEQFF; v_call: TRBV19; d_call: NA; clone_size: NA; j_call: TRBJ2-1
cdr3_nt: TGCGCCAGCAGCTTATCGGGTCATCAGCCCCAGCATTTT; cdr3_aa: CASSLSGHQPQHF; v_call: TRBV5-1; d_call: NA; clone_size: NA; j_call: TRBJ1-5
cdr3_nt: TGCGCCAGCCGCGCAGGTAGCGGGAGTAGCTACGAGCAGTACTTC; cdr3_aa: CASRAGSGSSYEQYF; v_call: TRBV10-2; d_call: TRBD2; clone_size: NA; j_call: TRBJ2-7
cdr3_nt: TGTGCCAGCAGTTTATTATCGGAGGGACATGAGCAGTTCTTC; cdr3_aa: CASSLLSEGHEQFF; v_call: TRBV27; d_call: NA; clone_size: few; j_call: TRBJ2-1
cdr3_nt: TGTGCCAGCAGCTCAGGCGGGGGAAATGAAAAACTGTTTTTT; cdr3_aa: CASSSGGGNEKLFF; v_call: TRBV7-9; d_call: NA; clone_size: NA; j_call: TRBJ1-4
cdr3_nt: TGTGCCAGCAGCCGAGCTAGTAGCTTCACCGGGGAGCTGTTTTTT; cdr3_aa: CASSRASSFTGELFF; v_call: TRBV14; d_call: NA; clone_size: once; j_call: TRBJ2-2
cdr3_nt: TGTGCCAGCTCACCACGGGAAGGGGACTACCAAGAGACCCAGTACTTC; cdr3_aa: CASSPREGDYQETQYF; v_call: TRBV18; d_call: NA; clone_size: NA; j_call: TRBJ2-5
cdr3_nt: TGTGCCACCGGACAGGGACTCACCGGGGAGCTGTTTTTT; cdr3_aa: CATGQGLTGELFF; v_call: TRBV10-3; d_call: TRBD1; clone_size: few; j_call: TRBJ2-2
cdr3_nt: TGCGCCAGCAGGGACAGGGCTAGATATGGCTACACCTTC; cdr3_aa: CASRDRARYGYTF; v_call: TRBV10-2; d_call: TRBD1; clone_size: once; j_call: TRBJ1-2
cdr3_nt: TGTGCCAGCAGTTTAATAGGGGAAAACATTCAGTACTTC; cdr3_aa: CASSLIGENIQYF; v_call: TRBV12-3/TRBV12-4; d_call: NA; clone_size: NA; j_call: TRBJ2-4
cdr3_nt: TGTGCCAGCATGAGTCTCGGGTCTTCATACAATGAGCAGTTCTTC; cdr3_aa: CASMSLGSSYNEQFF; v_call: TRBV27; d_call: NA; clone_size: NA; j_call: TRBJ2-1
cdr3_nt: TGTGCCAGTAGCCGCTCAGCGGGAGTCGGCAATGAGCAGTTCTTC; cdr3_aa: CASSRSAGVGNEQFF; v_call: TRBV19; d_call: TRBD2; clone_size: few; j_call: TRBJ2-1
cdr3_nt: TGTGCCAGCAGCGGACAGGAGACTTCTATGGGCTACACCTTC; cdr3_aa: CASSGQETSMGYTF; v_call: TRBV9; d_call: NA; clone_size: NA; j_call: TRBJ1-2
cdr3_nt: TGTGCCAGCAGTCAGCGGGGGGGCTGGGAAGAGCAGTACTTC; cdr3_aa: CASSQRGGWEEQYF; v_call: TRBV6-5; d_call: TRBD2; clone_size: NA; j_call: TRBJ2-7
cdr3_nt: TGTGCCATCAGTCAGACTGACACAGATACGCAGTATTTT; cdr3_aa: CAISQTDTDTQYF; v_call: TRBV10-3; d_call: NA; clone_size: NA; j_call: TRBJ2-3
cdr3_nt: TGTGCCACCAGTGATCTGGACAGATTCCAAGAGACCCAGTACTTC; cdr3_aa: CATSDLDRFQETQYF; v_call: TRBV24-1; d_call: NA; clone_size: NA; j_call: TRBJ2-5
cdr3_nt: TGTGCCAGCAGTTTAGGGCCATCCAGGGGTAATGAAAAACTGTTTTTT; cdr3_aa: CASSLGPSRGNEKLFF; v_call: TRBV27; d_call: NA; clone_size: NA; j_call: TRBJ1-4
cdr3_nt: TGTGCCAGCAGCTCCGCCCTAGGGGGAGTCGTCTCGGGTGGCTACACCTTC; cdr3_aa: CASSSALGGVVSGGYTF; v_call: TRBV7-2; d_call: NA; clone_size: NA; j_call: TRBJ1-2
cdr3_nt: TGTGCCAGCAGTGCGGATGGGACAGGGATCCAAGAGACCCAGTACTTC; cdr3_aa: CASSADGTGIQETQYF; v_call: TRBV25-1; d_call: TRBD1; clone_size: once; j_call: TRBJ2-5
cdr3_nt: TGTGCCAGCAGTTCCCCGCGGGCAGATGAAAAACTGTTTTTT; cdr3_aa: CASSSPRADEKLFF; v_call: TRBV6-5; d_call: NA; clone_size: NA; j_call: TRBJ1-4
cdr3_nt: TGTGCCAGCAGCCCCTGGACAGGGCACTACGAGCAGTACTTC; cdr3_aa: CASSPWTGHYEQYF; v_call: TRBV5-6; d_call: TRBD1; clone_size: NA; j_call: TRBJ2-7
cdr3_nt: TGTGCCAGCAGACGGACAGGGGGCACTGAAGCTTTCTTT; cdr3_aa: CASRRTGGTEAFF; v_call: TRBV11-2; d_call: TRBD1; clone_size: NA; j_call: TRBJ1-1
cdr3_nt: TGCAGCGTTGGAAGACTAGTTGATACGCAGTATTTT; cdr3_aa: CSVGRLVDTQYF; v_call: TRBV29-1; d_call: NA; clone_size: NA; j_call: TRBJ2-3
cdr3_nt: TGTGCCAGCAGCGCACTTCGGACAGGGGGAATGGATGGCTACACCTTC; cdr3_aa: CASSALRTGGMDGYTF; v_call: TRBV5-6; d_call: TRBD1; clone_size: NA; j_call: TRBJ1-2
cdr3_nt: TGTGCCAGCAGGTCTCACAGGGGCCTCAACGAGCAGTACTTC; cdr3_aa: CASRSHRGLNEQYF; v_call: TRBV28; d_call: TRBD1; clone_size: NA; j_call: TRBJ2-7
cdr3_nt: TGTGCCAGCAGCTTAGTCTCAACCACCGGGGGAAGCACAGATACGCAGTATTTT; cdr3_aa: CASSLVSTTGGSTDTQYF; v_call: TRBV11-3; d_call: NA; clone_size: NA; j_call: TRBJ2-3
cdr3_nt: TGTGCCAGCAGGAACGACAGGTCGTACGAGCAGTACTTC; cdr3_aa: CASRNDRSYEQYF; v_call: TRBV6-5; d_call: NA; clone_size: NA; j_call: TRBJ2-7
cdr3_nt: TGTGCCAGCTGCGACAGGAGGAATCTCCTTGAAGCTTTCTTT; cdr3_aa: CASCDRRNLLEAFF; v_call: TRBV18; d_call: NA; clone_size: NA; j_call: TRBJ1-1
cdr3_nt: TGTGCCAGCAGTTACGGCATAGGGAGCTCTGGAAACACCATATATTTT; cdr3_aa: CASSYGIGSSGNTIYF; v_call: TRBV6-5; d_call: NA; clone_size: NA; j_call: TRBJ1-3
cdr3_nt: TGTGCCAGCAGTGAATGGTCAGGGAGGGACTATGGCTACACCTTC; cdr3_aa: CASSEWSGRDYGYTF; v_call: TRBV6-1; d_call: NA; clone_size: NA; j_call: TRBJ1-2
cdr3_nt: TGCGCCAGCAGCCAAGAGAGGGAGGCAGGCGGAAAACTGTTTTTT; cdr3_aa: CASSQEREAGGKLFF; v_call: TRBV4-3; d_call: NA; clone_size: many; j_call: TRBJ1-4
cdr3_nt: TGTGCCAGCAGCCGACAGGGTGGGGGGTCGGGCGAGCAGTACTTC; cdr3_aa: CASSRQGGGSGEQYF; v_call: TRBV27; d_call: NA; clone_size: NA; j_call: TRBJ2-7
cdr3_nt: TGCGCCAGCAGCCAAGGTAGTAATCAGCCCCAGCATTTT; cdr3_aa: CASSQGSNQPQHF; v_call: TRBV4-1; d_call: NA; clone_size: NA; j_call: TRBJ1-5
cdr3_nt: TGTGCCAGCAGCTTAGGACAGGGCTTTATCGGGGAGCTGTTTTTT; cdr3_aa: CASSLGQGFIGELFF; v_call: TRBV7-6; d_call: TRBD1; clone_size: NA; j_call: TRBJ2-2
cdr3_nt: TGTGCCAGCAGCCACGGCTATGGCTACACCTTC; cdr3_aa: CASSHGYGYTF; v_call: TRBV3-1/TRBV3-2; d_call: NA; clone_size: once; j_call: TRBJ1-2
cdr3_nt: TGTGCCAGTAGGGGAGCCCCCTACAATGAGCAGTTCTTC; cdr3_aa: CASRGAPYNEQFF; v_call: TRBV19; d_call: NA; clone_size: NA; j_call: TRBJ2-1
cdr3_nt: TGTGCCAGCCGCTGGGGAGCAATGGGAAGCAATCAGCCCCAGCATTTT; cdr3_aa: CASRWGAMGSNQPQHF; v_call: TRBV28; d_call: NA; clone_size: NA; j_call: TRBJ1-5
cdr3_nt: TGTGCCATCAGTGAGTGGCTAGCGGGAAGTGGGGCCAACGTCCTGACTTTC; cdr3_aa: CAISEWLAGSGANVLTF; v_call: TRBV10-3; d_call: TRBD2; clone_size: NA; j_call: TRBJ2-6
cdr3_nt: TGTGCCAGCAGCTTACGGGACAGTAGTGGCTACACCTTC; cdr3_aa: CASSLRDSSGYTF; v_call: TRBV5-5; d_call: TRBD1; clone_size: NA; j_call: TRBJ1-2
cdr3_nt: TGTGCCAGCAGCGTAACAGGGTATAGCAATCAGCCCCAGCATTTT; cdr3_aa: CASSVTGYSNQPQHF; v_call: TRBV9; d_call: NA; clone_size: NA; j_call: TRBJ1-5
cdr3_nt: TGTGCCAGCAGCCCCTCGACTGGGGAGCTGTTTTTT; cdr3_aa: CASSPSTGELFF; v_call: TRBV7-2; d_call: NA; clone_size: NA; j_call: TRBJ2-2
cdr3_nt: TGTGCCAGCAGAAGACTGACTAGCGGTTCTAGCACAGATACGCAGTATTTT; cdr3_aa: CASRRLTSGSSTDTQYF; v_call: TRBV27; d_call: TRBD2; clone_size: NA; j_call: TRBJ2-3
cdr3_nt: TGTGCCAGCAGCTTAAGGAGAGAGTCCCCTGAGCAGTTCTTC; cdr3_aa: CASSLRRESPEQFF; v_call: TRBV7-3; d_call: NA; clone_size: NA; j_call: TRBJ2-1
cdr3_nt: TGTGCCAGCAGTTTTATGACTAGCGGGGTTAATGAGCAGTTCTTC; cdr3_aa: CASSFMTSGVNEQFF; v_call: TRBV27; d_call: TRBD2; clone_size: few; j_call: TRBJ2-1
cdr3_nt: TGTGCCAGTAGTAAGACAGGGATCTATGGCTACACCTTC; cdr3_aa: CASSKTGIYGYTF; v_call: TRBV19; d_call: TRBD1; clone_size: NA; j_call: TRBJ1-2